The T cell receptor beta chain described here comes from a study of OX40 agonist ivuxolimab in advanced cancers. Study details: As their treatment, patients were administered ivuxolimab, an agonistic anti-OX40 (CD134) antibody.

Study-level findings and limits: Doses of 0.1 to 3.0 mg/kg were accompanied by clonal expansion of CD4+ and CD8+ blood T cells by week 6. Some of the lowest clonal expansion was seen in partial responders at 0.1-3.0 mg/kg. CD4+ T cells averaged fewer expanded clones than CD8+ T cells.

As concerns this clone: The target antigen is unknown.

Assay used: immunoSEQ multiplex PCR; TCRdb lists only in-frame clones, some missing. This sample has tens of thousands of clones, with 65% to 85% found just once. The V gene lost 0 bases and the J gene lost 5 bases, with 15 bases spanning the gap. This CDR3 comprises 16 residues. This rearrangement joins TRBV5-3 to TRBJ1-5; D uncertain. TRBV5-3 is placed among ORFs of uncertain function. Sequences were derived from CD4+ or CD8+ T cells sorted from blood, sampled in a trial of the OX40 agonist ivuxolimab. The TCR was taken from an adult with an advanced solid tumor such as melanoma, head and neck, liver or kidney cancer. The chain's CDR3 is CARSLVLVQTHQPQHF. The CDR3, as DNA: TGTGCCAGAAGCTTGGTTCTTGTGCAGACACATCAGCCCCAGCATTTT.